This T cell receptor beta chain is from a study of early T cells in non-severe SARS-CoV-2 infection. Study summary: Whole-blood bulk RNA, unsorted, was sequenced, and chains were unpaired.

Notes on the study in general: CD4 and private specificities were missed by VDJdb matching, which favored anti-spike CD8 responses.

This clonotype was counted between two and nine times. Its antigen remains unknown. The library protocol tagged individual cDNA molecules with unique molecular identifiers. TCRdb redid the calling of the 5' RACE reads with MiXCR, one entry per CDR3 protein. The sample carries fewer than 80,000 distinct CDR3 sequences, about 12% recorded once. This sequence originates from an adult who was a healthcare worker with PCR-confirmed SARS-CoV-2 infection or an uninfected control (not recorded which). The sequenced sample was whole blood.

The CDR3 DNA reads TGTGCCAGCAGAACGGGGGACGGGTACACTGAAGCTTTCTTT. Translated, it gives CASRTGDGYTEAFF. The chain has TRBV6-5 and TRBJ1-1; possibly TRBD1 for D (5 bases). Germline CDR1 is MNHEY and CDR2 is SVGAGI. CDR3 length: 14 amino acids. V shed 6 bases and J shed 3 bases, with 14 bases lying between them.